These 30 T cell receptor beta chains came from one sample sequenced in a study of CD8 T cells in ankylosing spondylitis. In TCRdb, the 5' RACE reads were re-called with MiXCR into one record per CDR3 protein. The data show roughly 230,000 distinct CDR3 sequences, over 15% seen once. The sample consisted of blood, either unsorted or a sorted T cell fraction (not recorded which). These TCRs come from a male donor with ankylosing spondylitis or in good health (not recorded which).

This clonotype has at least ten counts. This chain connects TRBV20-1 to TRBJ2-7, with D maybe TRBD1 (5 bases). The CDR3 covers 11 residues. V shed 4 bases and J shed 7 bases, with 11 bases lying between them. CDR1 and CDR2 (germline): DFQATT, SNEGSKA (reference sequence). This CDR3 is CSATTVWEQYF. The CDR3, as DNA: TGCAGTGCTACGACAGTCTGGGAGCAGTACTTC.

Only a few counts were recorded for this clonotype. The rearrangement uses TRBV29-1 and TRBJ2-1, with D possibly matching TRBD2 (7 bases). Trimming removed 0 bases at V and 7 bases at J, with 25 bases between. The CDR3 loop spans 18 amino acids. Germline assignment: CDR1 SQVTM and CDR2 ANQGSEA. The CDR3 bases are TGCAGCGTTGAAGATCTCAAGGGGGGGGGAGGGCTGTGGAATGAGCAGTTCTTC. This gives the protein CSVEDLKGGGGLWNEQFF.

The table lists this clonotype with a few counts. The rearrangement uses TRBV18 and TRBJ2-5; perhaps TRBD2 as D (6 bases). Germline-derived CDR1 and CDR2 are KGHSH and LQKENI. The length of the CDR3 is 14 residues. Trimming removed 5 bases from V and 1 base from J, with 11 bases in between. The CDR3 region has the DNA TGTGCCAGCTCAACCGGGACTTCCCAAGAGACCCAGTACTTC. This gives the protein CASSTGTSQETQYF.

The chain couples TRBV14 to TRBJ2-1, with 12 bases lining up with TRBD2. CDR3 size: 16 residues. Germline V gives CDR1 SGHDN, CDR2 FVKESK. After removal of 4 bases from V and 5 bases from J, the junction contained 6 bases not matched to a gene. The CDR3 coding sequence is TGTGCCAGCAGCCCGAGACTAGCGGGAGACAACAATGAGCAGTTCTTC. It is translated as CASSPRLAGDNNEQFF.

This clonotype appeared a few times. The rearrangement links TRBV7-8 to TRBJ1-6; no clear D gene. The CDR3 has 18 amino acids. The germline V gene has CDR1 SGHVS and CDR2 FQNEAQ. V dropped 1 base and J dropped 0 bases, with 13 bases sitting between them. The CDR3: CASSLEGIGSSYNSPLHF. The CDR3 DNA reads TGTGCCAGCAGCTTAGAGGGTATCGGGAGCTCCTATAATTCACCCCTCCACTTT.

The chain carries TRBV9 and TRBJ2-3; D assignment may be TRBD1 or TRBD2 (5 bases each). Trimming took off 4 bases at V and 2 bases at J, with 14 bases between the two ends. CDR3 length: 15 amino acids. From germline, CDR1 is SGDLS and CDR2 YYNGEE. The CDR3 nucleotides read TGTGCCAGCAGCCCAGGCGAGGGACCCACAGATACGCAGTATTTT. It yields the protein CASSPGEGPTDTQYF.

V gene TRBV6-2 or TRBV6-3 combines with J gene TRBJ1-1; TRBD1 might be the D (5 bases). Per germline, CDR1 MNHEY and CDR2 SVGEGT. CDR3 size: 15 residues. V gave up 3 bases and J gave up 3 bases, with 14 bases separating them. The CDR3 region has the DNA TGTGCCAGCAGTTATGGGGCAGGGCAGGACACTGAAGCTTTCTTT. Its translation: CASSYGAGQDTEAFF.

This clonotype has just a few counts. The V call is TRBV7-9, the J call TRBJ2-1; no clear D gene. In germline, CDR1 is SEHNR, CDR2 FQNEAQ (reference sequence). The CDR3 is 13 residues long. Trimming removed 0 bases from V and 7 bases from J, with 7 bases in between. The CDR3 nucleotides are TGTGCCAGCAGCTTAGCGGGCATTAATGAGCAGTTCTTC. Residues: CASSLAGINEQFF.

The chain is built from TRBV15 and TRBJ2-5; D remains ambiguous. V was cut by 0 bases and J by 13 bases, with 12 bases left in between. Germline V gene lookup returns CDR1 LNHNV and CDR2 YYDKDF (reference sequence). This CDR3 region has 12 residues. CDR3 in DNA: TGTGCCACCAGCAGAGATCTAGGGTTTAGGTACTTC. This translates into CATSRDLGFRYF. Looking up the rest from reference TRBV15 and TRBJ2-5 gives the full variable domain: DAMVIQNPRYQVTQFGKPVTLSCSQTLNHNVMYWYQQKSSQAPKLLFHYYDKDFNNEADTPDNFQSRRPNTSFCFLDIRSPGLGDTAMYLCATSRDLGFRYFGPGTRLLVL.

The chain combines TRBV28 with TRBJ2-3; D remains ambiguous. The CDR3 is made up of 14 amino acids. Germline V gene sequence: CDR1 MDHEN, CDR2 SYDVKM. The ends were cut back, 2 bases at V and 3 bases at J, with 9 bases in the middle. CDR3 coding DNA: TGTGCCAGCAGTTTACCCTCTACGACAGATACGCAGTATTTT. The encoded protein is CASSLPSTTDTQYF.

V is TRBV11-2 and J is TRBJ2-1, with 10 nucleotides matching TRBD1. There are 18 residues in the CDR3. Germline CDR1 SGHAT, CDR2 FQNNGV. V was pared by 1 base and J by 0 bases, with 6 bases of the junction left unmatched. The CDR3: CASSLGDRGESSYNEQFF. In nucleotides, the CDR3 is TGTGCCAGCAGCTTAGGGGACAGGGGTGAAAGCTCCTACAATGAGCAGTTCTTC.

This clonotype was seen more than once but under ten times. The chain employs TRBV4-3 and TRBJ2-2; possibly TRBD2 for D (6 bases). V was pared by 1 base and J by 5 bases, with 14 bases between. CDR3 length equals 16 residues. Germline lookup yields CDR1 LGHNA and CDR2 YSLEER. CDR3 protein: CASSQVKSAGTGELFF. The CDR3 DNA is TGCGCCAGCAGCCAAGTGAAGTCCGCGGGAACCGGGGAGCTGTTTTTT.

This sequence joins TRBV12-3 or TRBV12-4 and TRBJ2-3; D ambiguous. The CDR3 covers 16 residues. Trimming cost V 2 bases and J 0 bases, with 12 bases left between them. The CDR3 reads CASSLLPGFSTDTQYF. Written as DNA, the CDR3 is TGTGCCAGCAGTTTACTTCCCGGTTTCAGCACAGATACGCAGTATTTT.

The J gene is TRBJ2-7, the V gene TRBV12-3 or TRBV12-4; either TRBD1 or TRBD2 may supply D (6 bases each). Trimming took 1 base from V and 4 from J, leaving 14 bases between them. CDR3 length: 15 amino acids. As DNA, the CDR3 is TGTGCCAGCAGTTTAGAGCAACAGGGAGGTTACGAGCAGTACTTC. It translates to CASSLEQQGGYEQYF.

This chain joins TRBV9 and TRBJ2-7, with 12 bases lining up with TRBD1. The CDR3 covers 14 residues. The germline V gene has CDR1 SGDLS and CDR2 YYNGEE. Losses at the gene ends were 4 bases for V and 5 bases for J; bases not matched to a gene: 4. The CDR3 sequence: CASSSGTGGDEQYF. Written as DNA, the CDR3 is TGTGCCAGCAGCTCCGGGACAGGGGGCGACGAGCAGTACTTC.

This clonotype was observed a handful of times. The genes are TRBV30 and TRBJ2-7; 7 positions agree with TRBD1. The J segment lost 4 bases and the V segment lost 5 bases, leaving 5 bases of the junction unmatched. The germline gives CDR1 GTSNPN, CDR2 SVGIG (reference sequence). The CDR3 spans 12 residues. The CDR3 loop reads CAWDPGQYEQYF. The CDR3 DNA is TGTGCCTGGGACCCGGGACAGTACGAGCAGTACTTC.

This clonotype was picked up a small number of times. The rearrangement joins TRBV6-5 to TRBJ2-5; D is unclear. Trimming pared 2 bases from V and 1 base from J, leaving 5 bases between. The CDR3 contains 13 residues. Germline values: CDR1 MNHEY, CDR2 SVGAGI. CDR3 coding DNA: TGTGCCAGCAGTTACCGGATCCAAGAGACCCAGTACTTC. Amino acids: CASSYRIQETQYF.

The chain combines TRBV10-2 with TRBJ1-6, with D tentatively TRBD1 (5 bases). Germline V gene data show CDR1 as WSHSY and CDR2 as SAAADI. CDR3 size: 15 residues. V was clipped by 1 base and J by 7 bases, with 11 bases between them. The DNA of the CDR3 is TGCGCCAGCAGTGAGTTTCTACGGGGGAATTCACCCCTCCACTTT. It yields the protein CASSEFLRGNSPLHF.

This clonotype has a handful of counts. V gene TRBV10-3 combines with J gene TRBJ2-4; D is undetermined. CDR3 size: 15 residues. Germline-derived CDR1 and CDR2 are ENHRY and SYGVKD. Trimming took 0 bases from V and 0 from J, leaving 6 bases between them. CDR3 sequence: CAISESVGAKNIQYF. The CDR3 coding sequence is TGTGCCATCAGTGAGTCGGTAGGAGCCAAAAACATTCAGTACTTC.

V gene TRBV4-3 combines with J gene TRBJ2-7, with a weak D call TRBD1 (5 bases). Trimming removed 1 base at V and 1 base at J, with 11 bases between. Per the germline V gene, CDR1 is LGHNA and CDR2 is YSLEER. This CDR3 comprises 15 residues. CDR3 protein: CASSQVVGASYEQYF. CDR3 bases: TGCGCCAGCAGCCAAGTAGTAGGGGCTTCCTACGAGCAGTACTTC.

This clonotype has more than one count but fewer than ten. The chain couples TRBV4-3 to TRBJ2-5; D possibly corresponds to TRBD2 (6 bases). This CDR3 region has 14 residues. Germline-derived CDR1 and CDR2 are LGHNA and YSLEER. V was clipped by 4 bases and J by 3 bases, with 12 bases between them. In DNA, the CDR3 is TGCGCCAGCAGCCCGGCGGGATATGAAGAGACCCAGTACTTC. Translated, it gives CASSPAGYEETQYF.

This clonotype has a handful of counts. The J gene is TRBJ1-1, the V gene TRBV20-1; TRBD1 agrees at 7 bases. The length of the CDR3 is 14 residues. V trimming: 4 bases; J trimming: 7 bases; junction bases outside the gene matches: 12. The germline gives CDR1 DFQATT, CDR2 SNEGSKA (reference sequence). CDR3 in DNA: TGCAGTGCTAAAACAATAATCGGACAGGATGAAGCTTTCTTT. Translating it yields CSAKTIIGQDEAFF.

This clonotype was observed a handful of times. The V gene is TRBV27, the J gene TRBJ1-5; TRBD1 is a possible D gene (6 bases). V lost 1 base and J lost 5, with 9 bases in between. Germline V lookup: CDR1 MNHEY, CDR2 SMNVEV (reference sequence). CDR3 length: 14 amino acids. The CDR3 protein is CASSLWAGDQPQHF. In DNA, the CDR3 is TGTGCCAGCAGTTTATGGGCAGGGGATCAGCCCCAGCATTTT.

This clonotype showed up many times. The chain recombines TRBV12-3 or TRBV12-4 with TRBJ2-7; D is perhaps TRBD2 (6 bases). V dropped 9 bases and J dropped 3 bases, with 15 bases sitting between them. The CDR3 has 13 residues. The CDR3 nucleotides read TGTGCCAGTTCGGGACTGGGAAACTACGAGCAGTACTTC. This sequence encodes CASSGLGNYEQYF.

The V and J genes are TRBV29-1 and TRBJ1-1; no definite D call. This CDR3 contains 11 residues. CDR1 and CDR2 from the germline V gene are SQVTM and ANQGSEA. V was shortened by 4 bases and J by 3 bases, with 6 bases between the two germline ends. CDR3 nucleotide sequence: TGCAGCGTTGCCTACGACACTGAAGCTTTCTTT. Protein sequence: CSVAYDTEAFF.

This clonotype was detected a few times. V gene TRBV4-3 combines with J gene TRBJ2-1, with 11 bases lining up with TRBD2. The CDR3 spans 16 residues. CDR1 and CDR2 from the germline V gene are LGHNA and YSLEER. With V trimmed by 4 bases and J by 8 bases, 10 bases remained unmatched. The CDR3, as DNA: TGCGCCAGCAGCCCGATAGCGGGAGGGGATAGCCATGAGCAGTTCTTC. It translates to CASSPIAGGDSHEQFF.

This clonotype was detected only a few times. The genes are TRBV29-1 and TRBJ2-3, with TRBD2 matching 10 bases. This CDR3 region has 19 residues. The trim removed 4 bases at V and 5 bases at J, leaving 21 bases unmatched. Germline V CDR1 and CDR2: SQVTM, ANQGSEA. As DNA, the CDR3 is TGCAGCGTTGGGGGAAGGGTCGTGGCAGCGGGAGGGCCCGAAGATACGCAGTATTTT. Protein: CSVGGRVVAAGGPEDTQYF.

In its sample, this clonotype was seen a few times. This chain connects TRBV20-1 to TRBJ2-7; 8 bases map to TRBD2. Germline V lookup: CDR1 DFQATT, CDR2 SNEGSKA (reference sequence). The J segment lost 5 bases and the V segment lost 0 bases, leaving 6 bases of the junction unmatched. This CDR3 comprises 14 residues. The CDR3 is CSARDRAGGDEQYF. For the CDR3, the DNA is TGCAGTGCTAGAGATCGTGCGGGAGGAGACGAGCAGTACTTC.

This clonotype was counted many times. The rearrangement uses TRBV9 and TRBJ1-2; D unresolved. This CDR3 comprises 13 residues. Germline CDR1 SGDLS, CDR2 YYNGEE. V was clipped by 3 bases and J by 2 bases, with 8 bases between them. The CDR3 region is CASSGPLNYGYTF. The DNA for the CDR3 is TGTGCCAGCAGCGGCCCATTGAACTATGGCTACACCTTC.

J is TRBJ2-5 and V is TRBV14, with 8 bases lining up with TRBD2. Germline loops: CDR1 SGHDN, CDR2 FVKESK. V was pared by 1 base and J by 6 bases, with 13 bases of the junction left unmatched. The CDR3 has 17 amino acids. Here the CDR3 reads CASSQVPPAGGPQTQYF. CDR3 coding DNA: TGTGCCAGCAGCCAAGTACCACCGGCGGGAGGTCCCCAGACCCAGTACTTC.